The clone carrying this TCR beta chain was observed a few times. This specimen belongs to a study of regulatory T cells in long-lasting Graves disease. The CDR3 sequence is 13 residues long. After removal of 4 bases from V and 4 bases from J, the junction contained 2 bases not matched to a gene. Germline V lookup: CDR1 LNHDA, CDR2 SQIVND (reference sequence). Time point given: persistent/refractory GD, antithyroid drugs over 5 years with positive TRAb. Preparation of the TCR library used RNA extracted from PBMCs. Arm-PCR of CDR3 regions with iRepertoire HTBI primers generated TCR beta libraries. MiXCR, run by TCRdb on the multiplex PCR reads, gives a single entry per CDR3 protein. The repertoire includes a few hundred thousand distinct CDR3 sequences, roughly 22% of them detected once, and 10% to 15% sits in the top ten.

The chain recombines TRBV19 with TRBJ1-2, with 8 bases that match TRBD1. The TCR was taken from a female donor with Graves disease. The sequencing used peripheral blood mononuclear cells (PBMCs), collected when the disease was refractory, from a patient treated with antithyroid drugs. CDR3 bases: TGTGCCAGTAGTAAAGACAGGGGCTATGGCTACACCTTC. As protein: CASSKDRGYGYTF.